The clone carrying this T cell receptor (beta chain) appeared a single time. Its antigen is unknown. The data are from a study of cytomegalovirus exposure and HLA in healthy donors. The study, taken as a whole, reports: Confirmation was obtained in vitro that three CMV-associated chains are specific for CMV antigens.

V gave up 7 bases and J gave up 1 base, with 20 bases separating them. The CDR3 is made up of 17 amino acids. CDR1 is WSHSY, CDR2 SAAADI, per germline. It was with 60 Vbeta and 13 Jbeta primers that the PCR ran. Assay used: immunoSEQ multiplex PCR; TCRdb lists only in-frame clones, some missing. The sample consists of about 130,000 clones, approximately 70% of them appearing once. The TCR was taken from a woman aged 60-75 years in good health and CMV-seropositive. The sequenced sample consisted of PBMCs. This chain joins TRBV10-2 and TRBJ1-5, with unresolved D. The CDR3 DNA is TGCGCCAGCAATCCTCGGCGGCAGTTAAGGAGCAATCAGCCCCAGCATTTT. This codes for CASNPRRQLRSNQPQHF.